This entry lists 9 T cell receptor beta chains sequenced from one sample in a study of CD8 T cells in ankylosing spondylitis. TCRdb re-analysed the 5' RACE reads in MiXCR, keeping a single row per CDR3 protein. Of tens of thousands of distinct CDR3 sequences detected, approximately 8.9% appear once; the ten largest clones hold more than 30%. Their specific antigens are unknown. Study-level findings and limits: A motif of 7 to 9 highly homologous TCR beta variants was seen as apparently characteristic of ankylosing spondylitis blood.

The sample was blood, either unsorted or a sorted T cell fraction (not recorded which). The receptors shown here come from a male donor with ankylosing spondylitis.

This clonotype was counted a few times. The chain uses TRBV6-6 and TRBJ1-1; the D gene is possibly TRBD1 (6 bases). The CDR3 totals 13 residues. Germline V CDR1 and CDR2: MNHNY, SVGAGI (reference sequence). V lost 10 bases and J lost 0, with 12 bases in between. DNA for the CDR3: TGTGCCACCGGACAGCCCATGAACACTGAAGCTTTCTTT. The encoded protein is CATGQPMNTEAFF.

This clonotype was found many times. The chain uses TRBV5-6 and TRBJ1-1; D is unclear. Germline assignment: CDR1 SGHDT and CDR2 YYEEEE. The length of the CDR3 is 12 residues. V was pared by 0 bases and J by 3 bases, with 3 bases between. For the CDR3, the DNA is TGTGCCAGCAGCTTGGTGGACACTGAAGCTTTCTTT. Translation gives CASSLVDTEAFF.

This clonotype turned up a few times. The V gene is TRBV5-1, the J gene TRBJ1-1; possible D gene TRBD1, 6 bases. This CDR3 contains 16 residues. Trimming removed 4 bases from V and 3 bases from J, with 19 bases in between. The germline CDR1 and CDR2 sequences are SGHRS and YFSETQ. The CDR3 loop is CASSQGTSGRDTEAFF. The CDR3 DNA reads TGCGCCAGCAGCCAAGGGACATCTGGTCGTGACACTGAAGCTTTCTTT.

This clonotype was seen a single time. Being one base from a much bigger clone, this may be a read error. This chain links TRBV7-9 with TRBJ2-5, with unresolved D. The CDR3 extends over 11 amino acids. CDR1 is SEHNR and CDR2 is FQNEAQ in the germline V gene (reference sequence). The CDR3, as DNA: TGTGCCAGCACCTCCATAGCCCCAAAGGACTTC. As protein: CASTSIAPKDF.

This clonotype was recorded a few times. V and J are TRBV12-3 or TRBV12-4 and TRBJ2-5; D remains unclear. Between the trimmed V and J ends, which lost 3 bases and 3 bases, there was a span of 8 bases. There are 13 residues in the CDR3. CDR3 protein: CASSLEFEETQYF. The CDR3 DNA reads TGTGCCAGCAGTTTGGAATTTGAAGAGACCCAGTACTTC.

This clonotype was seen many times. This sequence joins TRBV7-9 and TRBJ2-1, with a possible D match to TRBD2 (6 bases). Trimming removed 3 bases from V and 8 bases from J, with 14 bases in between. CDR1 and CDR2 (germline): SEHNR, FQNEAQ (reference sequence). The CDR3 extends over 14 amino acids. In DNA form, the CDR3 reads TGTGCCAGCAGCTTCGGGTCCCCTAGCGATGAGCAGTTCTTC. This sequence encodes CASSFGSPSDEQFF.

This clonotype was counted at least ten times. The rearrangement uses TRBV10-1 and TRBJ2-7; TRBD1 agrees at 9 bases. V lost 10 bases, J lost 3 bases, and 10 bases stayed unmatched. This CDR3 spans 14 amino acids. CDR1 WNHNN and CDR2 SYGVQD come from the germline V gene (reference sequence). The CDR3 nucleotides read TGCGCCACCTCAGACAGGGGGTCTGGCTACGAGCAGTACTTC. This translates into CATSDRGSGYEQYF.

The J gene is TRBJ1-1, the V gene TRBV30; no reliable D call. Germline V CDR1 and CDR2: GTSNPN, SVGIG (reference sequence). The CDR3 length is 12 residues. With 2 bases removed from V and 0 bases from J, the gap between germline ends came to 4 bases. CDR3 residues: CAWSLVNTEAFF. The CDR3 DNA reads as TGTGCCTGGAGTTTAGTGAACACTGAAGCTTTCTTT.

This clonotype was detected many times. The chain combines TRBV3-1 with TRBJ2-7; either TRBD1 or TRBD2 may supply D (7 bases each). Germline assignment: CDR1 LGHDT and CDR2 YNNKEL (reference sequence). CDR3 length: 13 amino acids. Between the trimmed V and J ends, which lost 5 bases and 6 bases, there was a span of 14 bases. CDR3 nucleotide sequence: TGTGCCAGCAGCTCGGGCAGGGGGGGCGAGCAGTACGTC. Translation gives CASSSGRGGEQYV.